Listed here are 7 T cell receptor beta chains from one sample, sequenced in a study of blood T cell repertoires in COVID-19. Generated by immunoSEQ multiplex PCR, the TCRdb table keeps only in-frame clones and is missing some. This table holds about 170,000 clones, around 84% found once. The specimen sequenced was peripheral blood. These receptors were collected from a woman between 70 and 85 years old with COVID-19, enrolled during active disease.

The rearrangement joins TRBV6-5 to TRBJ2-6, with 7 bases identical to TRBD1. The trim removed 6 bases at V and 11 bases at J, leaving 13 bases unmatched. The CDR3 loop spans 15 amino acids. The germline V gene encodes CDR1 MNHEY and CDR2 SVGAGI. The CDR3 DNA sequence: TGTGCCAGCAGCCCCGCTCTAGGGGGCTCTGACGTCCTGACTTTC. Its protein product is CASSPALGGSDVLTF.

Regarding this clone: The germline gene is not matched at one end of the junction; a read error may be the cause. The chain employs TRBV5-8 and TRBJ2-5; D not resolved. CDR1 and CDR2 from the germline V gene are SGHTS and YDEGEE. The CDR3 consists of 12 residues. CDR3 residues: CASSLAPRVLHF. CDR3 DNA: TGTGCCAGCAGCTTGGCCCCAAGAGTTCTGCACTTC.

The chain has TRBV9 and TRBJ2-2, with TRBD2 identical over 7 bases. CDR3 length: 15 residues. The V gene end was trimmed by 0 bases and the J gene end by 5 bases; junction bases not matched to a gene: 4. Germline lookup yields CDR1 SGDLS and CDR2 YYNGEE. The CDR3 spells CASSVVGGETGELFF. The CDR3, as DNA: TGTGCCAGCAGCGTAGTTGGGGGGGAAACCGGGGAGCTGTTTTTT.

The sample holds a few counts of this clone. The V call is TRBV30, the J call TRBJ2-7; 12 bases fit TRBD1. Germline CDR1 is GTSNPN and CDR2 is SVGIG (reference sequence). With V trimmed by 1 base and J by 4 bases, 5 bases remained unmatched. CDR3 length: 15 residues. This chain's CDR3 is CAWSEWDRGLYEQYF. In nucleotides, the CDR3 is TGTGCCTGGAGTGAGTGGGACAGGGGGCTTTACGAGCAGTACTTC.

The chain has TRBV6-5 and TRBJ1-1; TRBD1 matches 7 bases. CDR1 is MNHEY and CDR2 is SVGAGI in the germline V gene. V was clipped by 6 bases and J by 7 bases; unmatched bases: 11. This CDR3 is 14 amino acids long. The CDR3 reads CASSPGHQGGEAFF. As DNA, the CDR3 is TGTGCCAGCAGCCCGGGACACCAGGGGGGTGAAGCTTTCTTT.

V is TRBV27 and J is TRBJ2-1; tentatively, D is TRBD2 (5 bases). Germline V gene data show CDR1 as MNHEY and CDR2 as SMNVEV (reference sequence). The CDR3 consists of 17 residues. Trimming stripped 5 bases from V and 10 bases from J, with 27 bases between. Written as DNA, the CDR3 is TGTGCCAGCAGTCCTTTCCCAATCCGGACTCCCCTTGACGAGCAGTTCTTC. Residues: CASSPFPIRTPLDEQFF.

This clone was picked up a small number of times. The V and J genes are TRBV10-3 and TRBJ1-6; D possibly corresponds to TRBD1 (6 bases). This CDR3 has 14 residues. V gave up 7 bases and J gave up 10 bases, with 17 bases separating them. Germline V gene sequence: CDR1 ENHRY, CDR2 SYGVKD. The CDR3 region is CAITEDRSASPLHF. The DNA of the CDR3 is TGTGCCATCACCGAGGACAGATCAGCCTCACCCCTCCACTTT.